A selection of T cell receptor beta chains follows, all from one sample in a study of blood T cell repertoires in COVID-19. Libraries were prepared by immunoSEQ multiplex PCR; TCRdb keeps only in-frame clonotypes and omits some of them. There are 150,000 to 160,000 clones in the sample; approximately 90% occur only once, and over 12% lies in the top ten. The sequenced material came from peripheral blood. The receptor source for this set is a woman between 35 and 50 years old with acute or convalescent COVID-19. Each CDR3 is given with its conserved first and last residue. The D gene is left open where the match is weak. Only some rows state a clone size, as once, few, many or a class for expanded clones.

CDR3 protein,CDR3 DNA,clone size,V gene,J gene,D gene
CASSQDSQYGYTF,TGTGCCAGCAGTCAGGACAGTCAATATGGCTACACCTTC,-,TRBV2,TRBJ1-2,-
CSVGVSGRTAYEQYF,TGCAGCGTTGGCGTTAGCGGGAGAACCGCCTACGAGCAGTACTTC,once,TRBV29-1,TRBJ2-7,TRBD2
CASSLTGGGYTF,TGTGCCAGCAGCTTAACGGGGGGCGGCTACACCTTC,once,TRBV11-3,TRBJ1-2,-
CASSQEDRGRINEQFF,TGCGCCAGCAGCCAAGAGGACAGGGGGCGCATTAATGAGCAGTTCTTC,-,TRBV4-1,TRBJ2-1,TRBD1
CASSVGGGRGTDTQYF,TGTGCCAGCAGCGTAGGAGGGGGAAGGGGAACAGATACGCAGTATTTT,-,TRBV9,TRBJ2-3,-
CASSSRTGDTGNTIYF,TGTGCCAGCAGCTCGAGGACAGGCGACACTGGAAACACCATATATTTT,-,TRBV7-9,TRBJ1-3,TRBD1
CASSSGTAFYGYTF,TGCGCCAGCAGCTCAGGGACAGCCTTCTATGGCTACACCTTC,-,TRBV5-1,TRBJ1-2,TRBD1
CASRTGFNQPQHF,TGTGCCAGCAGAACAGGATTCAATCAGCCCCAGCATTTT,-,TRBV2,TRBJ1-5,-
CASSLRWMAGNTGELFF,TGTGCCAGCAGCTTAAGGTGGATGGCAGGGAACACCGGGGAGCTGTTTTTT,-,TRBV7-3,TRBJ2-2,-
CASEDRLYEQYF,TGTGCCAGCGAAGACAGGCTCTACGAGCAGTACTTC,-,TRBV7-9,TRBJ2-7,-
CATSDLTGGFANQPQHF,TGTGCCACCAGTGATTTAACAGGGGGCTTTGCCAATCAGCCCCAGCATTTT,-,TRBV24-1,TRBJ1-5,TRBD1
CASSQDRANSPLHF,TGTGCCAGCAGCCAAGACAGGGCCAATTCACCCCTCCACTTT,-,TRBV11-3,TRBJ1-6,TRBD1
CASSRNPGQGHYGYTF,TGCGCCAGCAGCCGGAACCCGGGACAGGGACACTATGGCTACACCTTC,-,TRBV5-1,TRBJ1-2,TRBD1
CASSQGSSGLYEQYF,TGTGCCAGCAGCCAAGGATCTAGCGGCCTCTACGAGCAGTACTTC,-,TRBV3-1/TRBV3-2,TRBJ2-7,TRBD2
CASSTPTSGAGEQYF,TGTGCCAGCAGCACGCCGACTAGCGGGGCGGGCGAGCAGTACTTC,-,TRBV5-4,TRBJ2-7,TRBD2
CSVENRANTEAFF,TGCAGCGTTGAAAACAGGGCGAACACTGAAGCTTTCTTT,once,TRBV29-1,TRBJ1-1,-
CASSRQPATDTQYF,TGTGCCAGCTCACGACAGCCAGCCACAGATACGCAGTATTTT,-,TRBV18,TRBJ2-3,-
CASRKNRGRTNEKLFF,TGTGCCAGTAGAAAAAACAGGGGTCGGACTAATGAAAAACTGTTTTTT,-,TRBV19,TRBJ1-4,TRBD1
CASSLSGQSYTF,TGTGCCAGCAGTTTATCGGGACAGAGCTACACCTTC,-,TRBV28,TRBJ1-2,TRBD1
CASSTFSEQYF,TGCGCCAGCAGTACATTCTCCGAGCAGTACTTC,-,TRBV10-1,TRBJ2-7,-
CASSLGTVNSPLHF,TGTGCCAGCAGTTTGGGGACAGTTAATTCACCCCTCCACTTT,-,TRBV28,TRBJ1-6,TRBD1
CASSPAQGDSPLHF,TGTGCCAGCTCACCGGCCCAGGGGGACTCACCCCTCCACTTT,-,TRBV18,TRBJ1-6,TRBD1
CASSVAPGREETQYF,TGTGCCAGCAGCGTAGCTCCCGGCAGGGAAGAGACCCAGTACTTC,-,TRBV9,TRBJ2-5,-
CASSQRQVLSKNIQYF,TGTGCCAGCAGCCAACGACAGGTTCTGTCCAAAAACATTCAGTACTTC,-,TRBV3-1/TRBV3-2,TRBJ2-4,-
CASSPLTGLRQPQHF,TGCGCCAGCAGCCCCCTGACAGGGCTTAGGCAGCCCCAGCATTTT,many,TRBV4-1,TRBJ1-5,TRBD1
CASSRGVAGGKEQFF,TGTGCCAGCAGCCGCGGAGTAGCGGGGGGCAAAGAGCAGTTCTTC,-,TRBV11-2,TRBJ2-1,TRBD2
CASSQNRNGNNEQFF,TGCGCCAGCAGCCAAAATAGAAACGGGAACAATGAGCAGTTCTTC,once,TRBV4-1,TRBJ2-1,-
CASSLARVYGELFF,TGTGCCAGCAGCTTGGCACGGGTTTACGGGGAGCTGTTTTTT,-,TRBV5-6,TRBJ2-2,-
CASSGTGGFNTEAFF,TGTGCCAGCAGTGGGACAGGGGGTTTCAACACTGAAGCTTTCTTT,-,TRBV7-9,TRBJ1-1,TRBD1
CASSSGLTGAFF,TGTGCCAGCAGCTCGGGACTAACCGGGGCTTTCTTT,once,TRBV13,TRBJ1-1,-
CASTQGGQGAINQPQHF,TGTGCCAGCACCCAGGGGGGGCAGGGGGCAATCAATCAGCCCCAGCATTTT,-,TRBV28,TRBJ1-5,TRBD1
CASYDNQETQYF,TGCGCCAGCTACGACAACCAAGAGACCCAGTACTTC,-,TRBV5-1,TRBJ2-5,-
CASSLWDSYTEAFF,TGTGCCAGCAGCCTATGGGACAGCTACACTGAAGCTTTCTTT,-,TRBV11-2,TRBJ1-1,TRBD1
CASSLGPGDNSPLHF,TGTGCCAGCAGCTTAGGTCCAGGGGATAATTCACCCCTCCACTTT,few,TRBV11-2,TRBJ1-6,-
CASSQGGQGISPLHF,TGTGCCAGCAGCCAAGGGGGACAGGGGATTTCACCCCTCCACTTT,-,TRBV14,TRBJ1-6,TRBD1
CASSLSGLKQYF,TGTGCCAGCAGTTTATCTGGCTTGAAGCAGTACTTC,-,TRBV27,TRBJ2-7,-
CASSFTPTEYNYGYTF,TGTGCCAGCAGTTTCACCCCGACAGAGTATAACTATGGCTACACCTTC,-,TRBV28,TRBJ1-2,-